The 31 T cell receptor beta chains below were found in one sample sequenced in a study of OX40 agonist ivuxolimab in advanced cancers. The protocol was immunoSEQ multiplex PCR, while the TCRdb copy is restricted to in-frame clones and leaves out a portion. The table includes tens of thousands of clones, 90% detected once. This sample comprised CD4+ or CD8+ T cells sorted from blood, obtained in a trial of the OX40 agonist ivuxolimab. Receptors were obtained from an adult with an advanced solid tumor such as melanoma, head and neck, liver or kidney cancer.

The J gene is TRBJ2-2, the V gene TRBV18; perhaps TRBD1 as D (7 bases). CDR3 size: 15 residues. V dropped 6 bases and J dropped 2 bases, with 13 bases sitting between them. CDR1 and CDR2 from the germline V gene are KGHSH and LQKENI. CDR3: CASSAGQSNTGELFF. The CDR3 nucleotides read TGTGCCAGCTCCGCGGGACAGAGTAACACCGGGGAGCTGTTTTTT.

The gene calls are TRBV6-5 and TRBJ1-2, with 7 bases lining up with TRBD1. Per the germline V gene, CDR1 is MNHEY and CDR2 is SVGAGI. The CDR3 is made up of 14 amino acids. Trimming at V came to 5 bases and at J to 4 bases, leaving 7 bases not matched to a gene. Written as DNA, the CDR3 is TGTGCCAGCAGTGAGAGACAGGGAATCTATGGCTACACCTTC. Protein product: CASSERQGIYGYTF.

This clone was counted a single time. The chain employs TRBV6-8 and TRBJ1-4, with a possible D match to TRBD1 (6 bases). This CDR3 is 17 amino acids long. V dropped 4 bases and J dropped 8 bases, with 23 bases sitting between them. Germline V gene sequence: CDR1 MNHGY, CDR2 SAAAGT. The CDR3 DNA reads TGTGCCAGCAGTTGGGGTAGACATCCGGGACATAAGGAAAAACTGTTTTTT. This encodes CASSWGRHPGHKEKLFF.

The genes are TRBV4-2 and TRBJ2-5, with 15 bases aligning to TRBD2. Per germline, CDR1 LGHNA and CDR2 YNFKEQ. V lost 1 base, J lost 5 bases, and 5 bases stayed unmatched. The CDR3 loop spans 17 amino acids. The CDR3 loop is CASSQGTSGGAVETQYF. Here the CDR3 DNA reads TGTGCCAGCAGCCAAGGGACTAGCGGGGGGGCGGTCGAGACCCAGTACTTC.

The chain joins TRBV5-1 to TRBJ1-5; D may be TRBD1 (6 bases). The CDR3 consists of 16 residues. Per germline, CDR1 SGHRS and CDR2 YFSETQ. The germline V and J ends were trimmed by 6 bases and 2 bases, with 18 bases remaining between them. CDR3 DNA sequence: TGCGCCAGCATAAGAACCGGGACACAAGGCAATCAGCCCCAGCATTTT. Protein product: CASIRTGTQGNQPQHF.

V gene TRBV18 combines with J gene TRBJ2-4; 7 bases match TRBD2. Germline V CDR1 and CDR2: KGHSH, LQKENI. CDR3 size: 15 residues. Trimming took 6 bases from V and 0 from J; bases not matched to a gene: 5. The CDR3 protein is CASSPAGIAKNIQYF. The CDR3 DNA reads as TGTGCCAGCTCCCCAGCGGGGATAGCCAAAAACATTCAGTACTTC.

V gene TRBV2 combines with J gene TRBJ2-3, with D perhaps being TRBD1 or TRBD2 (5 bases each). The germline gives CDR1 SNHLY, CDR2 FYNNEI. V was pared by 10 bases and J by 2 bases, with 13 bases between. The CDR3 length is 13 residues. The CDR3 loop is CATGTDHTDTQYF. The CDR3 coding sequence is TGTGCCACCGGGACGGATCACACAGATACGCAGTATTTT.

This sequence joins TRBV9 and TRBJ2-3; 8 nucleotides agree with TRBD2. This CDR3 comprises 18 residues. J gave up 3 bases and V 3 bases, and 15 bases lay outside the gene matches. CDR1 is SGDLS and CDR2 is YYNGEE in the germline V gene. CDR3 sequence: CASSAGPRSGGRTDTQYF. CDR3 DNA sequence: TGTGCCAGCAGCGCCGGTCCGAGGAGCGGGGGAAGGACAGATACGCAGTATTTT.

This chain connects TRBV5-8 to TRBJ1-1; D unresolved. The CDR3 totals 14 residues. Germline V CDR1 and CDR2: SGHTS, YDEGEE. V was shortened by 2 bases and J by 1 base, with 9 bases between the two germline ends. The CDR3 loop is CASSLVRGNTEAFF. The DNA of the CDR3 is TGTGCCAGCAGCTTAGTGAGAGGGAACACTGAAGCTTTCTTT.

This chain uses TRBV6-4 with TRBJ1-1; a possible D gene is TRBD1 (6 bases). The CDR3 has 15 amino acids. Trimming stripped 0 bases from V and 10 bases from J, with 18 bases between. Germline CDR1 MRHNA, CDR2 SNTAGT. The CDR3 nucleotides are TGTGCCAGCAGTGACTCGGCAGGGGAGGTCCAAGGAGCTTTCTTT. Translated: CASSDSAGEVQGAFF.

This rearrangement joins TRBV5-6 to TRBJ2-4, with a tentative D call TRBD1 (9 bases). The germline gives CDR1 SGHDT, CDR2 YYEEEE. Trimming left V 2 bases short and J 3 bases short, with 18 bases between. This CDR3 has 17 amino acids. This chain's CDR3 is CASSFSGTGKVKNIQYF. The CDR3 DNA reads TGTGCCAGCAGCTTTAGCGGGACAGGGAAGGTCAAAAACATTCAGTACTTC.

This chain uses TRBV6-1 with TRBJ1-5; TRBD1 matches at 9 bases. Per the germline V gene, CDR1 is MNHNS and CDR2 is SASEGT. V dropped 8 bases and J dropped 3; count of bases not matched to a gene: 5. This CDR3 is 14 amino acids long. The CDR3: CASGDRVPNQPQHF. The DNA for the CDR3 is TGTGCCAGCGGGGACAGGGTGCCCAATCAGCCCCAGCATTTT.

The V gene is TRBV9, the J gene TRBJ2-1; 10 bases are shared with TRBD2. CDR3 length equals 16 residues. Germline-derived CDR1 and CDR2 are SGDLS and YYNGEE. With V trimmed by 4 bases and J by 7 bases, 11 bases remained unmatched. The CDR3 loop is CASSQPGLAKGNEQFF. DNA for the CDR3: TGTGCCAGCAGCCAACCGGGACTAGCGAAGGGGAATGAGCAGTTCTTC.

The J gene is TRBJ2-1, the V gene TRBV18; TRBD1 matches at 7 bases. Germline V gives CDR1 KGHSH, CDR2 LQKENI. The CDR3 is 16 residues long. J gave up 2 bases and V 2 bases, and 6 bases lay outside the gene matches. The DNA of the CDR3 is TGTGCCAGCTCACCAGGAGACAGGGCGGCCTACAATGAGCAGTTCTTC. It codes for CASSPGDRAAYNEQFF. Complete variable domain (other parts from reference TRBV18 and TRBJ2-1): NAGVMQNPRHLVRRRGQEARLRCSPMKGHSHVYWYRQLPEEGLKFMVYLQKENIIDESGMPKERFSAEFPKEGPSILRIQQVVRGDSAAYFCASSPGDRAAYNEQFFGPGTRLTVL.

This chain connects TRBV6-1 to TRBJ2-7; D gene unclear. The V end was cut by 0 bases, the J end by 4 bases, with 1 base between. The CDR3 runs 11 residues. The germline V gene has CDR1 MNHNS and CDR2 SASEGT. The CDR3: CASSEAYEQYV. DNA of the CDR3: TGTGCCAGCAGTGAAGCTTACGAGCAGTACGTC.

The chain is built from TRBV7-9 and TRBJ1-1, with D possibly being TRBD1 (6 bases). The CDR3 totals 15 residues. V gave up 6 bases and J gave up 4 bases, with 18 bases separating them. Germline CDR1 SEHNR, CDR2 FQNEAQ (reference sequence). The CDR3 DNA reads TGTGCCAGCAGTCCCCTTTGGGAGGGGGGCACTGAAGCTTTCTTT. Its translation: CASSPLWEGGTEAFF.

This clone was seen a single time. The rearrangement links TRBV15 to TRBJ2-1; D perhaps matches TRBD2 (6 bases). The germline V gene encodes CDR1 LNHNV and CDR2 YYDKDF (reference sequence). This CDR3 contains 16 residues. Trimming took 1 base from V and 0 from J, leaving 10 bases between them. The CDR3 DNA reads TGTGCCACCAGCAGAGGGAGTAGCGGCTCCTACAATGAGCAGTTCTTC. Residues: CATSRGSSGSYNEQFF.

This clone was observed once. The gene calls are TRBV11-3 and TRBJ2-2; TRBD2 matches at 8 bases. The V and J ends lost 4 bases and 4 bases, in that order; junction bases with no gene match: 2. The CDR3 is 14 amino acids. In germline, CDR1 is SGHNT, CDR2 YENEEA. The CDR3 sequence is CASSWLAGTGELFF. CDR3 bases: TGTGCCAGCAGCTGGCTAGCGGGCACCGGGGAGCTGTTTTTT.

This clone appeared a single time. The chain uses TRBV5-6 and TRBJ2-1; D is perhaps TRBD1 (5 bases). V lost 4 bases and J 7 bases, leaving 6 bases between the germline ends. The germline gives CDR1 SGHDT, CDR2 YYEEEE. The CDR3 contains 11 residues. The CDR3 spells CASSQGNEQFF. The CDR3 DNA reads TGTGCCAGCAGCCAGGGAAATGAGCAGTTCTTC.

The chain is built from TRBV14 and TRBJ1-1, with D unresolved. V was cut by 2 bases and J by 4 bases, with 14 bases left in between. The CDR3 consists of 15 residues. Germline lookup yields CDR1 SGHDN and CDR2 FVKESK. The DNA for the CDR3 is TGTGCCAGCAGCCAACAGCCGGACCTCGTCACTGAAGCTTTCTTT. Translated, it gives CASSQQPDLVTEAFF.

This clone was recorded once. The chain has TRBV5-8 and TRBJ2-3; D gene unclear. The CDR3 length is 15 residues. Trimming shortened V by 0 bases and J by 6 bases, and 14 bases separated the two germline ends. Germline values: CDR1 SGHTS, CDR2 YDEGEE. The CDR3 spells CASSLEWTLLDTQYF. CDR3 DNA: TGTGCCAGCAGCTTGGAGTGGACCCTACTGGATACGCAGTATTTT. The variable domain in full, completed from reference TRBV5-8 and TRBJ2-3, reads EAGVTQSPTHLIKTRGQQATLRCSPISGHTSVYWYQQALGLGLQFLLWYDEGEERNRGNFPPRFSGRQFPNYSSELNVNALELEDSALYLCASSLEWTLLDTQYFGPGTRLTVL.

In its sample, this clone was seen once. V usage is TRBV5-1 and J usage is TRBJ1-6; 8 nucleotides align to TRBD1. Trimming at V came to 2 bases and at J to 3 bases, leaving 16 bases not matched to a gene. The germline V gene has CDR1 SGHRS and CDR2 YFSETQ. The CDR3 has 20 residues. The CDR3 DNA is TGCGCCAGCAGCTTTGGATCCCTTACCAGGGGGCGCGGCTATAATTCACCCCTCCACTTT. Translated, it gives CASSFGSLTRGRGYNSPLHF.

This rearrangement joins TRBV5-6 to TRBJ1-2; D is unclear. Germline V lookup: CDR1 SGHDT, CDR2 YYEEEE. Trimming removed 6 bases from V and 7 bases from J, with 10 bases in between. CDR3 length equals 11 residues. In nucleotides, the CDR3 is TGTGCCAGCACTAGGGTGGGTGGCTACACCTTC. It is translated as CASTRVGGYTF.

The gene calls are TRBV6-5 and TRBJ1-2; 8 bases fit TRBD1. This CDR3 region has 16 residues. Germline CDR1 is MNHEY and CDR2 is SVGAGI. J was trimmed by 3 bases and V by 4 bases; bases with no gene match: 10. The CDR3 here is CASSSQGALSDYGYTF. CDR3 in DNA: TGTGCCAGCAGTTCTCAGGGGGCTCTTTCTGACTATGGCTACACCTTC.

CDR3 DNA: TGTGCCAGCAGTCCGAGCGGGGTACAAGAGACCCAGTACTTC. Protein product: CASSPSGVQETQYF. The rearrangement links TRBV28 to TRBJ2-5; 7 nucleotides agree with TRBD2. The CDR3 extends over 14 amino acids. With V trimmed by 5 bases and J by 2 bases, 5 bases remained unmatched. Germline lookup yields CDR1 MDHEN and CDR2 SYDVKM.

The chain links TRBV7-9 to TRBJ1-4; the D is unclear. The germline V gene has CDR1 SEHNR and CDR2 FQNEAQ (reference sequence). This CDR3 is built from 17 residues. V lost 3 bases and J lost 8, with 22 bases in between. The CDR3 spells CASSLGILRKEGEKLFF. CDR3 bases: TGTGCCAGCAGCTTGGGCATATTGAGGAAAGAAGGGGAAAAACTGTTTTTT.

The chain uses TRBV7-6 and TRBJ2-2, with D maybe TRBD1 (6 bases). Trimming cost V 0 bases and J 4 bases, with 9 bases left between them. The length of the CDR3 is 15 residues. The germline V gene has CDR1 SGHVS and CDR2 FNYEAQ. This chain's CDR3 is CASSLAGATTGELFF. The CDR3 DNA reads TGTGCCAGCAGCTTAGCGGGGGCGACCACCGGGGAGCTGTTTTTT.

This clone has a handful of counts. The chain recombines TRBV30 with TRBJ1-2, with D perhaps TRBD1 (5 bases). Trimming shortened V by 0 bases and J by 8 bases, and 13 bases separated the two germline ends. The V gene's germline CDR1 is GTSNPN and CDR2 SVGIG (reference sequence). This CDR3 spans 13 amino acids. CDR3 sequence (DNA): TGTGCCTGGAGTGTATCCAGGGAACAGGGCTACACCTTC. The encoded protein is CAWSVSREQGYTF.

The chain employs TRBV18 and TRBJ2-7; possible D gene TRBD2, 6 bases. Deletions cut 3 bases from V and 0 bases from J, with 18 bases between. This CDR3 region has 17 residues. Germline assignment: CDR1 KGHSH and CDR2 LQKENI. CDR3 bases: TGTGCCAGCTCACCTCCGGGACTCTCGGCCCTCTCCTACGAGCAGTACTTC. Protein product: CASSPPGLSALSYEQYF.

The CDR3 sequence: CASSARTKANTDTQYF. Here the CDR3 DNA reads TGTGCCAGCAGTGCAAGGACAAAAGCAAACACAGATACGCAGTATTTT. The chain combines TRBV6-1 with TRBJ2-3; D might be TRBD1 (5 bases). Looked up from germline, CDR1 is MNHNS and CDR2 is SASEGT. The CDR3 covers 16 residues. The germline V and J ends were trimmed by 4 bases and 2 bases, with 16 bases remaining between them.

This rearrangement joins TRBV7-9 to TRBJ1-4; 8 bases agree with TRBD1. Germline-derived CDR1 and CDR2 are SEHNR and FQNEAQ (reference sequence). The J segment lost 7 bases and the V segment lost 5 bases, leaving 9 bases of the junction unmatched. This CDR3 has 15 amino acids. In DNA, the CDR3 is TGTGCCAGCAGCCTGCGGACAGGGAGAGGTGAAAAACTGTTTTTT. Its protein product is CASSLRTGRGEKLFF.